This TCR beta chain was profiled in a study of blood T cell repertoires in COVID-19. Study details: The origin of the acute and convalescent COVID-19 samples was the United States, Italy and Spain.

Original analysis: By means of reference gene primer amplification, nucleated cell counts were estimated. This table comes from immunoSEQ multiplex PCR, and its TCRdb copy is limited to in-frame clones, with some not included. The V and J calls and clone size were taken over from that table, and D and trimming were inferred from the DNA. The table has around 330,000 clones, around 91% seen once; the top ten hold 9.5%. Germline V gene lookup returns CDR1 SGHNT and CDR2 YENEEA. J was trimmed by 4 bases and V by 5 bases; bases with no gene match: 5. CDR3 size: 13 residues. Across about two dozen US areas, participants ranged in age from about 18 to 90 years. Donors of Cohort 3 who recovered were those that had two negative PCRs, clearance, or symptom resolution.

The origin of this receptor is a woman in her 40s who had recovered from COVID-19. V gene TRBV11-3 combines with J gene TRBJ2-7, with 7 bases aligning to TRBD1. Sequencing was done on a sample of PBMCs or T cells enriched from blood (not recorded which). CDR3 in DNA: TGTGCCAGCAGCCCCATACAGGGGTACGAGCAGTACTTC. This sequence encodes CASSPIQGYEQYF.